This TCR beta chain stems from a study of blood T cell repertoires in COVID-19. Study as a whole: The cDNA or gDNA used as material had been derived from T cells, B-cell-depleted T cells, or PBMCs.

The Seattle patients, enrolled during active infection, were followed longitudinally. There are 15 residues in the CDR3. Germline values: CDR1 SGHTA, CDR2 FQGTGA. The V and J ends lost 2 bases and 3 bases respectively, with 12 bases between them. This clone was seen a handful of times. In the original processing: Nucleated cell number was recorded as an estimate derived from reference gene primer amplification. Measured with immunoSEQ multiplex PCR; TCRdb has only the in-frame clones, and not every one. That table is the source of V, J and clone size, and D and trimming were worked out from the DNA. The sample has more than 300,000 clones, around 86% seen once.

The sequence derives from a woman in her forties or fifties with COVID-19, enrolled during active disease. The chain employs TRBV7-3 and TRBJ2-3; D is perhaps TRBD1 (5 bases). The sequenced sample was peripheral blood. DNA for the CDR3: TGTGCCAGCAGCTTACTAGGGGCGACTACAGATACGCAGTATTTT. This translates into CASSLLGATTDTQYF.